Below, 4 T cell receptor beta chains from the same sample are listed, as sequenced in a study of blood T cell repertoires in COVID-19. The protocol was immunoSEQ multiplex PCR, while the TCRdb copy is restricted to in-frame clones and leaves out a portion. The sample includes roughly 120,000 clones, just under 90% of them seen just once. What was sequenced was peripheral blood. The receptors here all came from a human donor in a cohort sampled during active COVID-19.

This chain joins TRBV4-2 and TRBJ1-4; the match to TRBD1 covers 12 bases. The germline CDR1 and CDR2 sequences are LGHNA and YNFKEQ. This CDR3 spans 20 amino acids. The V segment lost 2 bases and the J segment 8 bases; nucleotides outside the gene matches: 18. CDR3 loop: CASSQRRGAGTGGAVEKLFF. The CDR3 DNA reads TGTGCCAGCAGCCAAAGAAGGGGAGCAGGGACAGGGGGCGCCGTGGAAAAACTGTTTTTT.

The rearrangement links TRBV6-1 to TRBJ1-1; unclear D gene. V lost 0 bases to trimming and J lost 10 bases, with 9 bases between them. The CDR3 sequence is 12 residues long. Germline CDR1 and CDR2: MNHNS and SASEGT. The CDR3 loop is CASSEAGLGAFF. CDR3 bases: TGTGCCAGCAGTGAAGCCGGTCTCGGAGCTTTCTTT.

The J gene is TRBJ1-5, the V gene TRBV6-5; tentatively, D is TRBD1 (5 bases). Deletions cut 2 bases from V and 6 bases from J, with 11 bases between. Germline V gene sequence: CDR1 MNHEY, CDR2 SVGAGI. This CDR3 is built from 14 residues. Here the CDR3 reads CASSYRRVGQPQHF. In nucleotides, the CDR3 is TGTGCCAGCAGTTACCGCAGGGTAGGTCAGCCCCAGCATTTT.

The chain joins TRBV7-2 to TRBJ1-5; 8 nucleotides line up with TRBD1. The trim removed 1 base at V and 7 bases at J, leaving 6 bases unmatched. Germline assignment: CDR1 SGHTA and CDR2 FQGNSA. The CDR3 totals 15 residues. The CDR3 is CASSLGQGARQPQHF. Here the CDR3 DNA reads TGTGCCAGCAGCTTAGGGCAGGGGGCACGGCAGCCCCAGCATTTT.